This TCR beta chain was sequenced for a study of T cells in Graves' hyperthyroidism and ophthalmopathy. This clonotype was recorded a few times. Uncontrolled infection, other autoimmune disease, pregnancy or lactation barred patients from enrollment. Amplification of TCR beta CDR3 regions was performed using RNA transcripts as template. TCR CDR3 underwent first-round RT-PCR with the HTBI primer set. A single record per CDR3 protein comes from TCRdb applying MiXCR to the multiplex PCR reads. Of over 250,000 distinct CDR3 sequences listed, approximately 15% are singletons. The CDR3 is made up of 13 amino acids. Trimming shortened V by 8 bases and J by 2 bases, and 12 bases separated the two germline ends. CDR1 is KGHDR, CDR2 SFDVKD, per germline.

The source is a woman aged 40 to 50 with Graves' ophthalmopathy. The sample consisted of blood. This sequence joins TRBV24-1 and TRBJ2-7; D not resolved. The CDR3: CATTCTTPYEQYF. The CDR3 DNA follows: TGTGCCACCACGTGCACCACGCCCTACGAGCAGTACTTC.